The 14 T cell receptor beta chains given below trace back to one sample, sequenced in a study of cytomegalovirus exposure and HLA in healthy donors. The primer mix had 60 Vbeta and 13 Jbeta primers. Sequencing was performed with immunoSEQ multiplex PCR; in TCRdb, only in-frame clones are kept and a portion is missing. Of 100,000 to 150,000 clones listed, 77% are singletons. Source material: PBMCs. Receptors were obtained from a woman between 40 and 55 years old in good health and CMV-seropositive.

The genes are TRBV4-1 and TRBJ2-7; no clear D gene. Germline CDR1 is MGHRA and CDR2 is YSYEKL. CDR3 length: 13 amino acids. Trimming removed 0 bases at V and 4 bases at J, with 7 bases between. The CDR3 DNA reads as TGCGCCAGCAGCCAAGATTCCCCATACGAGCAGTACTTC. Protein: CASSQDSPYEQYF.

This clone was detected only a few times. The chain carries TRBV2 and TRBJ2-1, with a tentative D call TRBD1 (6 bases). Trimming stripped 3 bases from V and 7 bases from J, with 13 bases between. CDR3 size: 14 residues. Germline V gene data show CDR1 as SNHLY and CDR2 as FYNNEI. The DNA for the CDR3 is TGTGCCAGCAGTGATAGTTGGGGGCGGAATGAGCAGTTCTTC. Its protein is CASSDSWGRNEQFF.

The chain couples TRBV7-9 to TRBJ2-3; 14 bases map to TRBD2. Trimming removed 11 bases from V and 0 bases from J; junction bases left unmatched: 4. The germline gives CDR1 SEHNR, CDR2 FQNEAQ (reference sequence). CDR3 length: 15 residues. The CDR3 coding sequence is TGTGCCGGCGGACTAGCGGGAGGAAGCACAGATACGCAGTATTTT. Protein sequence: CAGGLAGGSTDTQYF. The complete variable domain, with remaining parts taken from reference TRBV7-9 and TRBJ2-3, reads DTGVSQNPRHKITKRGQNVTFRCDPISEHNRLYWYRQTLGQGPEFLTYFQNEAQLEKSRLLSDRFSAERPKGSFSTLEIQRTEQGDSAMYLCAGGLAGGSTDTQYFGPGTRLTVL.

This clone is a singleton in its sample. This chain uses TRBV10-2 with TRBJ2-5; 9 nucleotides agree with TRBD2. The J call may not be correct, given that the DNA end is closer to TRBJ2-7. Germline loops: CDR1 WSHSY, CDR2 SAAADI. This CDR3 has 14 residues. The CDR3 nucleotides are TGCGCCAGCAGTGAGGCGGGAGGGTTCTCCGAGCAGTACTTC. Translating it yields CASSEAGGFSEQYF.

The chain is built from TRBV7-8 and TRBJ1-5; perhaps TRBD1 as D (5 bases). V dropped 1 base and J dropped 9 bases, with 7 bases sitting between them. The CDR3 is 12 residues long. CDR1 and CDR2 from the germline V gene are SGHVS and FQNEAQ. The CDR3 region has the DNA TGTGCCAGCAGCTTAGTGCAGGGGCCCCAGCATTTT. Protein product: CASSLVQGPQHF.

This clone was seen many times. This chain uses TRBV30 with TRBJ2-5; 7 bases line up with TRBD2. J gave up 5 bases and V 1 base, and 16 bases lay outside the gene matches. The CDR3 contains 17 residues. Looked up from germline, CDR1 is GTSNPN and CDR2 is SVGIG (reference sequence). CDR3 sequence: CAWSGTTPRTSPETQYF. CDR3 nucleotide sequence: TGTGCCTGGAGTGGGACTACTCCTAGGACTAGTCCGGAGACCCAGTACTTC.

This chain links TRBV19 with TRBJ1-1, with D perhaps matching TRBD1 (6 bases). CDR1 is LNHDA and CDR2 is SQIVND in the germline V gene (reference sequence). Trimming cost V 5 bases and J 1 base, with 17 bases left between them. This CDR3 has 16 amino acids. CDR3 protein: CASSRSSGQSNTEAFF. In DNA, the CDR3 is TGTGCCAGTAGTCGGTCTTCGGGACAATCGAACACTGAAGCTTTCTTT.

In its sample, this clone was seen a few times. The gene calls are TRBV19 and TRBJ2-3; D possibly corresponds to TRBD1 (6 bases). The CDR3 extends over 13 amino acids. Germline lookup yields CDR1 LNHDA and CDR2 SQIVND (reference sequence). The V end was cut by 5 bases, the J end by 8 bases, with 14 bases between. The CDR3 DNA follows: TGTGCCAGTAGTGGACAGTCCCGGGGTACGCAGTATTTT. Amino acids: CASSGQSRGTQYF.

The genes are TRBV7-9 and TRBJ2-7; 7 positions agree with TRBD1. This CDR3 comprises 16 residues. Losses at the gene ends were 1 base for V and 7 bases for J; bases not matched to a gene: 13. Germline V gene sequence: CDR1 SEHNR, CDR2 FQNEAQ (reference sequence). The CDR3 bases are TGTGCCAGCAGCTTAGGCTCTGGACAGGAGCCAGAGGAGCAGTACTTC. This translates into CASSLGSGQEPEEQYF. Supplemented by reference TRBV7-9 and TRBJ2-7, the full variable domain reads DTGVSQNPRHKITKRGQNVTFRCDPISEHNRLYWYRQTLGQGPEFLTYFQNEAQLEKSRLLSDRFSAERPKGSFSTLEIQRTEQGDSAMYLCASSLGSGQEPEEQYFGPGTRLTVT.

V usage is TRBV7-9 and J usage is TRBJ1-1; a weak D match, TRBD1 (5 bases). Germline lookup yields CDR1 SEHNR and CDR2 FQNEAQ (reference sequence). CDR3 length equals 13 residues. Between the trimmed V and J ends, which lost 2 bases and 1 base, there was a span of 5 bases. CDR3 nucleotide sequence: TGTGCCAGCAGCTTACAGGGGAACACTGAAGCTTTCTTT. The encoded protein is CASSLQGNTEAFF.

The chain joins TRBV19 to TRBJ1-5; D is undetermined. The CDR3 has 15 residues. Germline V gives CDR1 LNHDA, CDR2 SQIVND (reference sequence). Between the trimmed V and J ends, which lost 5 bases and 0 bases, there was a span of 11 bases. The DNA for the CDR3 is TGTGCCAGTAGTCCGAGCGGTTATAGCAATCAGCCCCAGCATTTT. Its translation is CASSPSGYSNQPQHF.

The chain carries TRBV7-3 and TRBJ2-1; D possibly corresponds to TRBD2 (6 bases). Deletions cut 1 base from V and 8 bases from J, with 15 bases between. The CDR3 extends over 15 amino acids. In germline, CDR1 is SGHTA, CDR2 FQGTGA. The CDR3 protein is CASSLRRATPHEQFF. The CDR3 region has the DNA TGTGCCAGCAGCTTAAGGAGGGCGACCCCCCATGAGCAGTTCTTC.

This chain connects TRBV11-2 to TRBJ2-3; D is unresolved. Germline V gene sequence: CDR1 SGHAT, CDR2 FQNNGV. V lost 0 bases, J lost 3 bases, and 10 bases lay in between. CDR3 length: 15 amino acids. CDR3 DNA sequence: TGTGCCAGCAGCTTAGATCAAATAGTGACAGATACGCAGTATTTT. It yields the protein CASSLDQIVTDTQYF.

The chain couples TRBV11-2 to TRBJ2-3; 7 bases are a match to TRBD2. Per germline, CDR1 SGHAT and CDR2 FQNNGV. The CDR3 covers 13 residues. Losses at the gene ends were 5 bases for V and 9 bases for J; bases not matched to a gene: 8. CDR3 protein: CASSVGLSGTQYF. CDR3 nucleotides: TGTGCCAGCAGCGTGGGACTATCGGGCACGCAGTATTTT. The variable domain in full, with the rest retrieved from reference TRBV11-2 and TRBJ2-3, is EAGVAQSPRYKIIEKRQSVAFWCNPISGHATLYWYQQILGQGPKLLIQFQNNGVVDDSQLPKDRFSAERLKGVDSTLKIQPAKLEDSAVYLCASSVGLSGTQYFGPGTRLTVL.